The clone carrying this T cell receptor beta chain turned up a few times. Its antigen is not identified. CDR1 is LGHNA, CDR2 YSLEER, per germline. This CDR3 contains 14 residues. V lost 1 base to trimming and J lost 4 bases, with 10 bases between them. The data stem from a study of T cell repertoires in cytomegalovirus infection. TCRdb recomputed calls from the reads with MiXCR, one row per CDR3 protein. The sample holds under 200,000 distinct CDR3 sequences; about 22% are singletons and the top ten take 20% to 30%. Findings and limits, study-wide: Dominant in the ex vivo response were TCR beta clonotypes restricted by HLA-C and specific for CMV.

This receptor was obtained from a human donor in good health (CMV status not recorded). Some clones in this sample may be carry-over from other donors' samples. The gene calls are TRBV4-3 and TRBJ1-1; D may be TRBD1 (5 bases). Here the sequenced sample was CD8+ T cells from cultured PBMCs, taken from culture after CMV antigen stimulation. CDR3 residues: CASSQVAGPTEAFF. As DNA, the CDR3 is TGCGCCAGCAGCCAAGTAGCGGGGCCCACTGAAGCTTTCTTT.